This T cell receptor beta chain was recorded in a study of shared clonotypes between healthy human individuals. About the study: A few men and a couple of women, aged 18 to 49, were donors.

Of note for this clone: Its antigen is undetermined.

Profiled with immunoSEQ multiplex PCR; TCRdb holds only in-frame clones, not every one. There are some 2 million clones in the sample; about 95% occur only once, and roughly 1.2% lies in the top ten. The CDR3 spans 18 residues. The germline CDR1 and CDR2 sequences are LGHNA and YSLEER. The V segment lost 0 bases and the J segment 10 bases; nucleotides outside the gene matches: 16. CD8 cells classed as naive were CD45RO-negative and positively selected for CCR7, excluding terminally differentiated effector memory CD45RA+ cells. Study-level results: Compared with clonotypes that all four donors shared, non-shared clonotypes had lower generation probabilities.

The source material was naive CD8+ T cells sorted from blood. This TCR derives from a man aged 18-30 years in good health. V is TRBV4-3 and J is TRBJ2-1; 9 bases match TRBD1. This CDR3 is CASSQDLQPGTGFFEQFF. The DNA for the CDR3 is TGCGCCAGCAGCCAAGATCTCCAACCCGGGACAGGGTTCTTCGAGCAGTTCTTC.